Listed below are T cell receptor beta chains from one sample, sequenced in a study of metastatic and nonmetastatic thyroid tumors. TCRdb re-analyzed the PCR reads using MiXCR. Here the sample spans under 25,000 clones, roughly a sixth being singletons. Source material: blood. These receptors all come from a female donor with papillary thyroid cancer or a benign thyroid nodule (not recorded which). Some clones in this sample may be carry-over from other donors' samples. CDR3s include the opening cysteine and the closing phenylalanine or tryptophan. Fields, in order: V gene, J gene, CDR3 length, D gene, clone size, CDR3 DNA, CDR3 protein. The D gene is left open where the match is weak. Clone size is stated in some rows and not others, as once, few, many or a class when expanded.

>TRBV5-4|TRBJ2-7|13|NA|many
TGTGCCAGCAGCTGGGACTCTTCGGGGGAGCAGTACTTC
CASSWDSSGEQYF
>TRBV5-1|TRBJ2-7|14|NA|NA
TGCGCCAGCAGCTCCAGGCCGAGCTCCTACGAGCAGTACTTC
CASSSRPSSYEQYF
>TRBV13|TRBJ2-7|16|TRBD2|once
TGTGCCAGCAGCTTAGACGGTAGCGGGAGAATCTACGAGCAGTACTTC
CASSLDGSGRIYEQYF
>TRBV20-1|TRBJ2-2|15|TRBD2|many
TGCAGTGCTAGAGATCCGCGGGAGTTTGGCGGGGAGCTGTTTTTT
CSARDPREFGGELFF
>TRBV2|TRBJ1-5|14|TRBD1|many
TGTGCCAGCAGTGGACAGGGGGCGCGTCAGCCCCAGCATTTT
CASSGQGARQPQHF
>TRBV20-1|TRBJ2-1|14|NA|few
TGCAGTGCTATTTGGGACGTCTGGCACAATGAGCAGTTCTTC
CSAIWDVWHNEQFF
>TRBV18|TRBJ2-7|13|NA|NA
TGTGCCAGCTCAAATGACATCTCCTACGAGCAGTACTTC
CASSNDISYEQYF
>TRBV5-1|TRBJ1-2|16|TRBD1|NA
TGCGCCAGCAGCTCGTCCGGGACAGGGTATTCGAAAGGCTACACCTTC
CASSSSGTGYSKGYTF
>TRBV20-1|TRBJ2-1|13|TRBD2|once
TGCAGTGCTAGGGGGACTATCGGGGATGAGCAGTTCTTC
CSARGTIGDEQFF
>TRBV12-3/TRBV12-4|TRBJ2-2|14|NA|many
TGTGCCAGCAGTTTTAGTCCGAACACCGGGGAGCTGTTTTTT
CASSFSPNTGELFF
>TRBV19|TRBJ1-2|15|TRBD1|many
TGTGCCAGTACCACCCGGGACAGGCCTTTCTATGGCTACACCTTC
CASTTRDRPFYGYTF
>TRBV2|TRBJ2-7|15|TRBD1|medium-sized
TGTGCCAGCAGTGAAGCGCGGACAGGGGTGTACGAGCAGTACTTC
CASSEARTGVYEQYF
>TRBV2|TRBJ2-1|15|TRBD1|many
TGTGCCAGCAGTCCCGGGACAGGGAGTCGTAATGAGCAGTTCTTC
CASSPGTGSRNEQFF
>TRBV18|TRBJ2-3|15|NA|many
TGTGCCAGCTCACGAGAGACAGGACTCACAGATACGCAGTATTTT
CASSRETGLTDTQYF
>TRBV5-8|TRBJ2-3|17|TRBD2|many
TGTGCCAGCAGTCGCCCCACTAGCGGGAGGGCCACAGATACGCAGTATTTT
CASSRPTSGRATDTQYF
>TRBV16|TRBJ1-2|15|TRBD1|NA
TGTGCCAGCAGCCCCGGATTAGGACAGGGCTATGGCTACACCTTC
CASSPGLGQGYGYTF
>TRBV5-1|TRBJ1-2|15|NA|NA
TGCGCCAGCAGCTTGGACTCGGGGGGAATCTATGGCTACACCTTC
CASSLDSGGIYGYTF
>TRBV20-1|TRBJ2-5|14|TRBD1|few
TGCAGTGCTAGATCACAGGGGGCGTTTGAGACCCAGTACTTC
CSARSQGAFETQYF
>TRBV20-1|TRBJ2-5|13|NA|many
TGCAGTGCTGGTGGGAGTGGAGTGGAGACCCAGTACTTC
CSAGGSGVETQYF
>TRBV5-1|TRBJ2-7|14|NA|NA
TGCGCCAGCAGCTTGGATGCTATCTCCTACGAGCAGTACTTC
CASSLDAISYEQYF
>TRBV10-2|TRBJ2-2|14|NA|NA
TGCGCCAGCAGTGAGTCAGGGCGAGGCGGGGAGCTGTTTTTT
CASSESGRGGELFF
>TRBV28|TRBJ2-1|15|TRBD2|many
TGTGCCAGCACCCCCTCACTAGCGGGAGGGGGTGAGCAGTTCTTC
CASTPSLAGGGEQFF
>TRBV30|TRBJ2-2|19|TRBD2|NA
TGTGCCTGGAGTAAAAAAGTTCTAGCGGGAGGATTGAACACCGGGGAGCTGTTTTTT
CAWSKKVLAGGLNTGELFF
>TRBV6-5|TRBJ2-7|11|NA|NA
TGTGCCAGCGCCCAGGGCCGCGAGCAGTACTTC
CASAQGREQYF
>TRBV20-1|TRBJ1-5|14|TRBD1|many
TGCAGTGCCGAGGACAGGGTGAGCAATCAGCCCCAGCATTTT
CSAEDRVSNQPQHF
>TRBV27|TRBJ2-7|12|NA|many
TGTGCCAGCAGTACCCCCGTGGGAGAGCAGTACTTC
CASSTPVGEQYF
>TRBV11-3|TRBJ2-7|13|NA|many
TGTGCCAGCAGCTTAGGGGTTCTGGACGAGCAGTACTTC
CASSLGVLDEQYF
>TRBV18|TRBJ2-1|16|NA|many
TGTGCCAGCTCACCACCGAGTCGGACAGATCGATCCGAGCAGTTCTTC
CASSPPSRTDRSEQFF
>TRBV19|TRBJ2-3|15|NA|many
TGTGCCAGTTCGGGGGCCTTCGTTTCCACAGATACGCAGTATTTT
CASSGAFVSTDTQYF
>TRBV7-9|TRBJ1-5|13|NA|NA
TGTGCCAGCAGCCTGTCACAATATCAGCCCCAGCATTTT
CASSLSQYQPQHF
>TRBV20-1|TRBJ2-7|15|NA|few
TGCAGTGCTAGGACAGAACCAGGGGCTCTCTACGAGCAGTACTTC
CSARTEPGALYEQYF
>TRBV29-1|TRBJ1-5|14|TRBD1|many
TGCAGCGTTCGCGGACAGGGGTTCGATCAGCCCCAGCATTTT
CSVRGQGFDQPQHF
>TRBV30|TRBJ2-1|14|TRBD2|many
TGTGCCTGGTCCCGGAGCGGGAGTAGGAATGAGCAGTTCTTC
CAWSRSGSRNEQFF
>TRBV18|TRBJ1-2|14|TRBD1|many
TGTGCCAGCTCACCCTCGGGACAGCCCTATGGCTACACCTTC
CASSPSGQPYGYTF
>TRBV7-9|TRBJ2-1|16|TRBD2|many
TGTGCCAGCAGCTTAGAATTTAGCGGGAGGGCCCATGGGCAGTTCTTC
CASSLEFSGRAHGQFF
>TRBV6-2/TRBV6-3|TRBJ2-7|15|TRBD2|many
TGTGCCAGCAGTTACCGGACTAGCGGGACCTACGAGCAGTACTTC
CASSYRTSGTYEQYF
>TRBV2|TRBJ2-7|14|NA|many
TGTGCCAGCAGTGGGGGAAGGGGCTCCTACGAGCAGTACTTC
CASSGGRGSYEQYF
>TRBV12-3/TRBV12-4|TRBJ2-7|15|TRBD2|many
TGTGCCAGCAGTTTTCTACTAGCGGGCTACTACGAGCAGTACTTC
CASSFLLAGYYEQYF
>TRBV28|TRBJ2-2|15|NA|few
TGTGCCAGCAGCCTACGTACGGGGGTTCCCGGGGAGCTGTTTTTT
CASSLRTGVPGELFF
>TRBV20-1|TRBJ1-1|12|NA|NA
TGCAGTGGCGTTCAGCATATCACTGTAGCTTTCTTT
CSGVQHITVAFF
>TRBV6-1|TRBJ1-1|15|TRBD1|NA
TGTGCCATCACGGTAGGGGGCCGGGAGGGCACTGAAGCTTTCTTT
CAITVGGREGTEAFF
>TRBV20-1|TRBJ2-7|14|NA|many
TGCAGTGCCCTTACCCGGGACACCTCCTACGAGCAGTACTTC
CSALTRDTSYEQYF
>TRBV30|TRBJ1-1|11|NA|many
TGTGCCTGGAATGGCCGGACCGTGGCTTTCTTT
CAWNGRTVAFF
>TRBV6-2/TRBV6-3|TRBJ1-4|22|NA|NA
TGTGCCAGCAGAAAACCCACTAAGTCGGGACGGTGGGGGATTTCAACTAATGAAAAACTGTTTTTT
CASRKPTKSGRWGISTNEKLFF
>TRBV6-1|TRBJ1-1|13|NA|many
TGTGCCAGCAGCCGTACCCGGGAACCTGAAGCTTTCTTT
CASSRTREPEAFF
>TRBV2|TRBJ1-4|13|NA|many
TGTGCCAGCAGTCTTGGTGGTGTAAAAAAACTGTTTTTT
CASSLGGVKKLFF
>TRBV2|TRBJ2-1|13|NA|many
TGTGCCAGCAGTGAAGAGACTAGAGCTGAGCAGTTCTTC
CASSEETRAEQFF
>TRBV19|TRBJ1-6|14|TRBD1|NA
TGTGCCACGCAAAACCGACAGGGAGCTTCACCCCTCCACTTT
CATQNRQGASPLHF
>TRBV18|TRBJ1-1|13|NA|many
TGTGCCAGCTCACCATCAGGGAACACTGAAGCTTTCTTT
CASSPSGNTEAFF
>TRBV7-2|TRBJ2-1|14|TRBD2|many
TGTGCCAGCAGCTACCTAGCGGGAGGCAATGAGCAGTTCTTC
CASSYLAGGNEQFF
>TRBV7-2|TRBJ2-5|14|TRBD2|many
TGTGCCAGCAGCGTTAGAGCGGGAGGGGAGACCCAGTACTTC
CASSVRAGGETQYF
>TRBV28|TRBJ1-1|12|NA|few
TGTGCCAGCAGGGGGGGGCTCACTGAAGCTTTCTTT
CASRGGLTEAFF
>TRBV20-1|TRBJ1-5|14|NA|many
TGCAGTGCAAGGGGGGCGGGACCCACTCAGCCCCAGCATTTT
CSARGAGPTQPQHF
>TRBV19|TRBJ1-1|17|TRBD1|many
TGTGCCAGCAAAAAAGGTACAGGGGGCGCAGAGCACACTGAAGCTTTCTTT
CASKKGTGGAEHTEAFF
>TRBV20-1|TRBJ2-2|14|TRBD1|NA
TGCAGTGCTAGACGGGCAGGGGGCAGCGGGGAGCTGTTTTTT
CSARRAGGSGELFF